These T cell receptor beta chains were read from a single sample in a study of blood T cell repertoires in COVID-19. Data came from immunoSEQ multiplex PCR; TCRdb stores just in-frame clones and leaves some out. The table includes 200,000 to 250,000 clones, about 90% detected once. Sequencing input: peripheral blood. Receptors originate from a woman aged 60-75 years with acute or convalescent COVID-19. Both conserved end residues are part of each CDR3.

j_call: TRBJ1-1; v_call: TRBV7-3; cdr3_aa: CASSLGGLNTEAFF
j_call: TRBJ2-5; v_call: TRBV7-9; cdr3_aa: CASSFRGGGETQYF
j_call: TRBJ1-1; v_call: TRBV7-9; cdr3_aa: CASVWETEAFF
j_call: TRBJ2-6; v_call: TRBV5-8; cdr3_aa: CASSFGTGGRSGANVLTF
j_call: TRBJ2-3; v_call: TRBV10-3; cdr3_aa: CAISESGGGRDRSTDTQYF
j_call: TRBJ2-2; v_call: TRBV5-6; cdr3_aa: CASSLFRNRVTGELFF
j_call: TRBJ1-4; v_call: TRBV28; cdr3_aa: CASSSRQATNEKLFF
j_call: TRBJ1-3; v_call: TRBV7-2; cdr3_aa: CASRKDSSSGNTIYF
j_call: TRBJ1-6; v_call: TRBV3-1/TRBV3-2; cdr3_aa: CASSHSPGQGNSPLHF
j_call: TRBJ1-1; v_call: TRBV10-2; cdr3_aa: CASSESEGNTEAFF
j_call: TRBJ1-5; v_call: TRBV19; cdr3_aa: CASSVGRDQPQHF
j_call: TRBJ1-1; v_call: TRBV28; cdr3_aa: CASSLPGDNTEAFF